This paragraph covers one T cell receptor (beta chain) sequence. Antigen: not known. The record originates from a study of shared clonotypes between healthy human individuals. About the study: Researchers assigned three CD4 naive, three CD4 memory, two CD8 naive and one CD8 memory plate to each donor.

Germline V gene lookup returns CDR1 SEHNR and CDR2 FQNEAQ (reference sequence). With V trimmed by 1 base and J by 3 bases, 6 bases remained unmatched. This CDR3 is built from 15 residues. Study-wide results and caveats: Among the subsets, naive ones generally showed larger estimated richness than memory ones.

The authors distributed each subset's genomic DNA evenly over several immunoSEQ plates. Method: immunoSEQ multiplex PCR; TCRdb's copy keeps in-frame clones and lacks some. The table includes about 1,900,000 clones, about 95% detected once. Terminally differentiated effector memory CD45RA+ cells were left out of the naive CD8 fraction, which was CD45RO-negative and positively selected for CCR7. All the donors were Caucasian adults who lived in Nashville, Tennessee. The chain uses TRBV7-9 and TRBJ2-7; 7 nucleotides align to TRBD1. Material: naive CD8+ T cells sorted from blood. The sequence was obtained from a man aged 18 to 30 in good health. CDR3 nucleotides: TGTGCCAGCAGCTTAGTGGCGACAGGGCTCTACGAGCAGTACTTC. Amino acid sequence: CASSLVATGLYEQYF.